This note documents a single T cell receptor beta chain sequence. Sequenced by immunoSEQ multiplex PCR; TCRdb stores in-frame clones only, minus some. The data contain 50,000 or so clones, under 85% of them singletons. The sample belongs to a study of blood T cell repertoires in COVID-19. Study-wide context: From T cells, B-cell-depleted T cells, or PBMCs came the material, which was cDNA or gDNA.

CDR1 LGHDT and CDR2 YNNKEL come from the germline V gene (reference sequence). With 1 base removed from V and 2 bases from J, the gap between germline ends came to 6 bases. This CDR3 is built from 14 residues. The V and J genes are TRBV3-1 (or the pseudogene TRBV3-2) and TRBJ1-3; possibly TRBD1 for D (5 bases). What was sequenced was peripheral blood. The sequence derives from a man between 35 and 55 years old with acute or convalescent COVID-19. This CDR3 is CASSQVQAGNTIYF. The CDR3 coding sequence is TGTGCCAGCAGCCAAGTACAGGCTGGAAACACCATATATTTT.